Listed below are T cell receptor beta chains from one sample, sequenced in a study of T cell responses to AZD1222 COVID-19 vaccine. Clones were sequenced by immunoSEQ multiplex PCR, and TCRdb holds only the in-frame ones, with some missing. The sample yields more than 150,000 clones, around 90% seen once. The specimen was peripheral blood, collected 28 days after the second AZD1222 dose. These receptor sequences come from an adult who received the AZD1222 COVID-19 vaccine. The CDR3 runs from the conserved cysteine through the conserved F or W. The D gene is left open where the match is weak. Size is omitted from some rows. Given values are once, few, many or a class for expanded clones.

D	J	size	length	V	DNA	CDR3
TRBD1	TRBJ2-7	NA	14	TRBV29-1	TGCAGCGTCTTACCGGGACAGGGGCGCTACGAGCAGTACTTC	CSVLPGQGRYEQYF
NA	TRBJ2-1	NA	12	TRBV11-2	TGTGCCAGCAGCTTTCAGGGTAATGAGCAGTTCTTC	CASSFQGNEQFF
NA	TRBJ2-3	NA	13	TRBV6-5	TGTGCCAGCACCCAGGCTGATTTTGATACGCAGTATTTT	CASTQADFDTQYF
NA	TRBJ2-5	NA	14	TRBV5-6	TGTGCCAGCAGCTTCTGGGCAGGGATCGAGACCCAGTACTTC	CASSFWAGIETQYF
TRBD2	TRBJ2-3	NA	14	TRBV19	TGTGGGACGTCGAGCGGGGGGCGCACAGATACGCAGTATTTT	CGTSSGGRTDTQYF
NA	TRBJ1-5	NA	15	TRBV19	TGTGCCAGTACCTCAGGGACTAGGAGCAATCAGCCCCAGCATTTT	CASTSGTRSNQPQHF
TRBD1	TRBJ2-7	NA	15	TRBV18	TGTGCCAGCTCACCACCGATCCGAGACAGGGGCGAGCAGTACTTC	CASSPPIRDRGEQYF
NA	TRBJ2-1	once	13	TRBV11-3	TGTGCCAGCAGCGCTCAATCCCTGAATGAGCAGTTCTTC	CASSAQSLNEQFF
TRBD1	TRBJ1-5	NA	15	TRBV3-1/TRBV3-2	TGTGCCAGCAGCCAAACAGGGGCTAGCAATCAGCCCCAGCATTTT	CASSQTGASNQPQHF
NA	TRBJ2-2	NA	11	TRBV20-1	TGCAGTGCGGGACTCCACGGGGAGCTGTTTTTT	CSAGLHGELFF
TRBD2	TRBJ2-5	NA	15	TRBV11-2	TGTGCCAGCAGCGAGACTAGCGGGAGGGGAGAGACCCAGTACTTC	CASSETSGRGETQYF
NA	TRBJ1-6	NA	17	TRBV9	TGTGCCAGCAGCGTAGCGCGGGGAGGTCCCTATAATTCACCCCTCCACTTT	CASSVARGGPYNSPLHF
TRBD1	TRBJ2-7	NA	15	TRBV5-4	TGTGCCAGCAGCCCCCCGGGACAGGGGTCCTACGAGCAGTACTTC	CASSPPGQGSYEQYF
NA	TRBJ2-3	once	16	TRBV4-3	TGCGCCAGCAGCCAAGATAATATGAGGGGTGTTGATACGCAGTATTTT	CASSQDNMRGVDTQYF
NA	TRBJ2-1	NA	16	TRBV9	TGTGCCAGCAGCGTAGGAGGGACATACCCATACAATGAGCAGTTCTTC	CASSVGGTYPYNEQFF
NA	TRBJ1-5	NA	15	TRBV27	TGTGCCAGCAGTTTATGGGGCAGGGATGATCAGCCCCAGCATTTT	CASSLWGRDDQPQHF
NA	TRBJ1-2	NA	16	TRBV4-1	TGCGCCAGCAGCCAAAATGGTCGTGGGCAGGGCTATGGCTACACCTTC	CASSQNGRGQGYGYTF
NA	TRBJ2-2	NA	15	TRBV5-4	TGTGCCAGCAGCTTGGATCCGGGAAACACCGGGGAGCTGTTTTTT	CASSLDPGNTGELFF
TRBD1	TRBJ2-2	NA	15	TRBV5-1	TGCGCCAGCAGCTCTCGACAGGGTACGGGCGGGGAGCTGTTTTTT	CASSSRQGTGGELFF
NA	TRBJ2-1	NA	13	TRBV18	TGTGCCAGCTCACGCCCCATTGACAATGAGCAGTTCTTC	CASSRPIDNEQFF
NA	TRBJ1-1	NA	11	TRBV29-1	TGCAGCGTTGAAGGAAACGCTGAAGCTTTCTTT	CSVEGNAEAFF
NA	TRBJ1-5	NA	13	TRBV5-1	TGCGCCAGCAGCTTTTCATCGGGTCAGCCCCAGCATTTT	CASSFSSGQPQHF